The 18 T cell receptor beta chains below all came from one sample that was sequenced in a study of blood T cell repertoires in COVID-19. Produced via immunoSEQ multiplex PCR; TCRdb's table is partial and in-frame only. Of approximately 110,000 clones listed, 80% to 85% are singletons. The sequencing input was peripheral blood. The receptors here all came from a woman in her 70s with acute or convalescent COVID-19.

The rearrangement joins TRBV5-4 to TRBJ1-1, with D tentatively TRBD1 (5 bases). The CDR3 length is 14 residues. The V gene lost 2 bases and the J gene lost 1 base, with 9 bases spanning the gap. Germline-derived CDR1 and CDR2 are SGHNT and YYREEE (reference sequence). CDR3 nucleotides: TGTGCCAGCAGCTTTTCTACAGGGAACACTGAAGCTTTCTTT. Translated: CASSFSTGNTEAFF.

The CDR3 region has the DNA TGTGCCAGCAGTTTATACGGTACTCGGCGGTTACTCTATGGCTACACCTTC. Its protein product is CASSLYGTRRLLYGYTF. V gene TRBV28 combines with J gene TRBJ1-2, with no clear D. The CDR3 is 17 residues long. The ends were cut back, 1 base at V and 4 bases at J, with 19 bases in the middle. Germline V gives CDR1 MDHEN, CDR2 SYDVKM.

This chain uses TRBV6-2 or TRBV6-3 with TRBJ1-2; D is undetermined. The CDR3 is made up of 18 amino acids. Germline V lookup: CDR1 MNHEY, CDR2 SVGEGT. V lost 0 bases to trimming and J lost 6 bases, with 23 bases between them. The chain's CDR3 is CASSYSKGTGMSLNGYTF. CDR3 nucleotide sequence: TGTGCCAGCAGTTACTCGAAGGGTACGGGGATGAGTCTGAATGGCTACACCTTC.

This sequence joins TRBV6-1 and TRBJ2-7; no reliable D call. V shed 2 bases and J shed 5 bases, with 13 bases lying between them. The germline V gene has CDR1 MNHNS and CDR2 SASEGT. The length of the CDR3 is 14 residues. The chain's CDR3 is CASSELLAVNEQYF. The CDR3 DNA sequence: TGTGCCAGCAGTGAACTGTTGGCGGTAAACGAGCAGTACTTC.

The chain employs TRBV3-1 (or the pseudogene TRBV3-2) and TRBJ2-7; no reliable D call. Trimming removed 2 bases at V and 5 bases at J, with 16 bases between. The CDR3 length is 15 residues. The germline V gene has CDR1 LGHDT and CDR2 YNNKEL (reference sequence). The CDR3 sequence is CASSQSPGALNEQYF. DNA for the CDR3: TGTGCCAGCAGCCAAAGCCCTGGTGCTCTCAACGAGCAGTACTTC.

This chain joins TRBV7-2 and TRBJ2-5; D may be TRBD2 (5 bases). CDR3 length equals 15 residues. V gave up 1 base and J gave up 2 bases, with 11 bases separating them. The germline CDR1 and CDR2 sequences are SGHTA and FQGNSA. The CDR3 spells CASSLEASLQETQYF. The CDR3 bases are TGTGCCAGCAGCTTAGAAGCTAGCCTACAAGAGACCCAGTACTTC. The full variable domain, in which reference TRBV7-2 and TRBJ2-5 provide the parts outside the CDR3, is GAGVSQSPSNKVTEKGKDVELRCDPISGHTALYWYRQSLGQGLEFLIYFQGNSAPDKSGLPSDRFSAERTGGSVSTLTIQRTQQEDSAVYLCASSLEASLQETQYFGPGTRLLVL.

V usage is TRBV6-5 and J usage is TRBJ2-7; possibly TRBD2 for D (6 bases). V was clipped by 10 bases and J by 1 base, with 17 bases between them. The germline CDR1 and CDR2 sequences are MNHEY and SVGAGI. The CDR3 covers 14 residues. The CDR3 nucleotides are TGTGCCACCTCTAGCGCAGTACCTTCCTACGAGCAGTACTTC. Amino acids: CATSSAVPSYEQYF.

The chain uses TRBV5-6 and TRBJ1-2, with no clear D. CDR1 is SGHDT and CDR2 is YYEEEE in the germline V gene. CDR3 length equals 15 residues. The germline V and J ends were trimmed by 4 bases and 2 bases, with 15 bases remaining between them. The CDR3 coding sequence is TGTGCCAGCAGCACCCTTAAGACACCGAACTATGGCTACACCTTC. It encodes CASSTLKTPNYGYTF.

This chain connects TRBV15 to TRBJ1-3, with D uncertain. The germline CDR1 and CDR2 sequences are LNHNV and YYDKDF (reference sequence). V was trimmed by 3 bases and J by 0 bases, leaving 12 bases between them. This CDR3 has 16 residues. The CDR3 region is CATSSPQIHSGNTIYF. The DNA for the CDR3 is TGTGCCACCAGCAGTCCGCAGATACACTCTGGAAACACCATATATTTT.

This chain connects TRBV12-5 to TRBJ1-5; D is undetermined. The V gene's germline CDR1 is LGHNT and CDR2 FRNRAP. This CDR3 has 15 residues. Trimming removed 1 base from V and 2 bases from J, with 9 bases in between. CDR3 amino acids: CASGLEHLGNQPQHF. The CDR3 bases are TGTGCTAGTGGTTTGGAACATTTGGGCAATCAGCCCCAGCATTTT.

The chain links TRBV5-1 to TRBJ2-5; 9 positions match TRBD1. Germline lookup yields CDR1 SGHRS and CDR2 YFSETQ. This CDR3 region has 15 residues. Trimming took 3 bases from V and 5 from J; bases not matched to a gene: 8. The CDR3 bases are TGCGCCAGCAGCTCCCTACAGGGGGCGGGCGAGACCCAGTACTTC. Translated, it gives CASSSLQGAGETQYF. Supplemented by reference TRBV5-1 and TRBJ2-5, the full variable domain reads KAGVTQTPRYLIKTRGQQVTLSCSPISGHRSVSWYQQTPGQGLQFLFEYFSETQRNKGNFPGRFSGRQFSNSRSEMNVSTLELGDSALYLCASSSLQGAGETQYFGPGTRLLVL.

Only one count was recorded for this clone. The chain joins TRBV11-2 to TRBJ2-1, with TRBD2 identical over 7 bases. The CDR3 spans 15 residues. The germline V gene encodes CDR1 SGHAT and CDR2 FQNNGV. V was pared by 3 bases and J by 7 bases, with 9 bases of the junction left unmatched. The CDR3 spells CASSFSGGRRNEQFF. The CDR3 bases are TGTGCCAGCAGCTTTAGCGGCGGGAGAAGGAATGAGCAGTTCTTC.

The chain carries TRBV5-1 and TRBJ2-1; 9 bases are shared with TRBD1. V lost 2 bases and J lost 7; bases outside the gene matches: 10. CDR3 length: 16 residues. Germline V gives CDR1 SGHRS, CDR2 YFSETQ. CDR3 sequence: CASSLNTGTGSNEQFF. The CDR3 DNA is TGCGCCAGCAGCTTAAATACCGGGACAGGGTCTAATGAGCAGTTCTTC.

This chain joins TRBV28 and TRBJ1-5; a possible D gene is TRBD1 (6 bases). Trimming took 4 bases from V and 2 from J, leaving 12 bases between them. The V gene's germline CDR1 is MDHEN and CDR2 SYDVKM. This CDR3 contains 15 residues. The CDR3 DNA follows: TGTGCCAGCAGTTCCCCACAGGGAGGCAATCAGCCCCAGCATTTT. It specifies CASSSPQGGNQPQHF.

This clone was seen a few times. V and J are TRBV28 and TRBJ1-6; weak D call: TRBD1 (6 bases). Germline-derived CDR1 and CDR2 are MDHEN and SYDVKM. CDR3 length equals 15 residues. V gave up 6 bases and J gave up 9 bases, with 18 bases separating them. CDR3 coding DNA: TGTGCCAGCAGCCGGGCTGGGGGGGCAGTTTCACCCCTCCACTTT. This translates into CASSRAGGAVSPLHF.

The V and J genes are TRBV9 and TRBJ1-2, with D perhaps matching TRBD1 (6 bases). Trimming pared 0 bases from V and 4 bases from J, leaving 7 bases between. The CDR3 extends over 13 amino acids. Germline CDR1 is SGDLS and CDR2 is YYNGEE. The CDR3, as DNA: TGTGCCAGCAGCGTAGAACAGGGCTATGGCTACACCTTC. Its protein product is CASSVEQGYGYTF.

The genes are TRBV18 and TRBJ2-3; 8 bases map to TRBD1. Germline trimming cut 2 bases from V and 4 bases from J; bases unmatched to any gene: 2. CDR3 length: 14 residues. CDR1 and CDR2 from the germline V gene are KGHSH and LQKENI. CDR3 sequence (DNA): TGTGCCAGCTCACCAAGACAGGGGTCAGATACGCAGTATTTT. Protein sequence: CASSPRQGSDTQYF.

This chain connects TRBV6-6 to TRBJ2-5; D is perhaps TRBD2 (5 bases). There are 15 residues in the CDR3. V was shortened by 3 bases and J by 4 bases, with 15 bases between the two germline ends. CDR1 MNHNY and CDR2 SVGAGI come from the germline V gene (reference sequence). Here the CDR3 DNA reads TGTGCCAGCAGTTATCCCCCAATGAGGGTAGAGACCCAGTACTTC. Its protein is CASSYPPMRVETQYF.